The 2 T cell receptor beta chains presented below share a single source sample, sequenced in a study of T cell responses to AZD1222 COVID-19 vaccine. Measured with immunoSEQ multiplex PCR; TCRdb has only the in-frame clones, and not every one. The data show about 83,000 clones, with roughly 83% seen just once and more than 8.5% held by the top ten. Specimen: peripheral blood, collected on day 0 of AZD1222 vaccination. These receptors originate from an adult in good health.

The chain links TRBV18 to TRBJ2-1; the match to TRBD2 covers 7 bases. Per germline, CDR1 KGHSH and CDR2 LQKENI. Trimming at V came to 3 bases and at J to 6 bases, leaving 8 bases not matched to a gene. This CDR3 spans 15 amino acids. CDR3 bases: TGTGCCAGCTCACCCGGACTAGGAATCGGCAATGAGCAGTTCTTC. Residues: CASSPGLGIGNEQFF.

This sequence joins TRBV28 and TRBJ1-4; D call uncertain. CDR1 is MDHEN and CDR2 is SYDVKM in the germline V gene. The CDR3 is 15 amino acids. The germline V and J ends were trimmed by 3 bases and 7 bases, with 15 bases remaining between them. The DNA of the CDR3 is TGTGCCAGCAGTTTGGTCGACACAAGGAGTGAAAAACTGTTTTTT. Residues: CASSLVDTRSEKLFF.